This entry concerns a single T cell receptor (beta chain). The data were obtained in a study of blood T cell repertoires in COVID-19. Study details: Samples taken during acute and convalescent COVID-19 were collected in the United States, Italy and Spain. T cells, B-cell-depleted T cells, or PBMCs provided the cDNA or gDNA that served as material.

CDR1 and CDR2 from the germline V gene are MDHEN and SYDVKM. There are 13 residues in the CDR3. V lost 9 bases and J lost 7; bases outside the gene matches: 8. Study processing details: Estimation of nucleated cell counts relied on the amplification of reference gene primers. The protocol was immunoSEQ multiplex PCR, while the TCRdb copy is restricted to in-frame clones and leaves out a portion. Clone size and the V and J calls come from that table; the DNA yielded D and trimming. The sample has about 20,000 clones, around 79% seen once; the top ten hold around three fifths. V and J are TRBV28 and TRBJ2-1; TRBD2 matches at 8 bases. Sequencing used peripheral blood. The sequence came from a man older than 75 with acute or convalescent COVID-19. The CDR3 here is CASSRPSGNEQFF. The CDR3 nucleotides read TGTGCCAGTTCGAGGCCTAGCGGGAATGAGCAGTTCTTC. The complete variable domain, with remaining parts taken from reference TRBV28 and TRBJ2-1, reads DVKVTQSSRYLVKRTGEKVFLECVQDMDHENMFWYRQDPGLGLRLIYFSYDVKMKEKGDIPEGYSVSREKKERFSLILESASTNQTSMYLCASSRPSGNEQFFGPGTRLTVL.